The following is a T cell receptor (beta chain) sequence with its context. Its antigen is not known. The primer mix had 60 Vbeta and 13 Jbeta primers. Profiled with immunoSEQ multiplex PCR; TCRdb holds only in-frame clones, not every one. The sample includes 100,000 to 140,000 clones, roughly 70% of them seen just once. This specimen belongs to a study of cytomegalovirus exposure and HLA in healthy donors. Points from the study as a whole: Using the classifier, cytomegalovirus status was reportedly diagnosed with high specificity and sensitivity. In vitro checks showed that a few CMV-associated chains really do target CMV antigens. When presence/absence was analysed, sequencing depth was taken to be roughly uniform across donors.

This clonotype originated in a middle-aged woman in good health and CMV-seropositive. Specimen: PBMCs.

CDR3 sequence reads: CASSPSGNTEAFF. The CDR3 DNA is TGTGCCAGCAGCCCTTCAGGGAACACTGAAGCTTTCTTT. The chain employs TRBV14 and TRBJ1-1; D call uncertain. Germline V gene data show CDR1 as SGHDN and CDR2 as FVKESK. The CDR3 length is 13 residues. The ends were cut back, 4 bases at V and 1 base at J, with 7 bases in the middle.